The 20 T cell receptor beta chains below all came from one sample that was sequenced in a study of T cells in Graves' hyperthyroidism and ophthalmopathy. Authors of the study amplified TCR beta CDR3 regions from RNA transcripts. The HTBI set primed first-round TCR CDR3 RT-PCR. TCRdb re-derived calls from the multiplex PCR reads in MiXCR, one entry per CDR3 protein. The sample yields about 740,000 distinct CDR3 sequences, 13% to 15% seen once. The source material was blood. All receptors come from a woman younger than 35 with Graves' hyperthyroidism.

This clonotype turned up a few times. The chain employs TRBV6-2 or TRBV6-3 and TRBJ1-1; D may be TRBD1 (5 bases). This CDR3 comprises 14 residues. Between the trimmed V and J ends, which lost 4 bases and 4 bases, there was a span of 13 bases. Germline V gene sequence: CDR1 MNHEY, CDR2 SVGEGT. This CDR3 reads CASSSRGWLTEAFF. CDR3 sequence (DNA): TGTGCCAGCAGTTCCCGGGGCTGGCTCACTGAAGCTTTCTTT.

Regarding this clonotype: A much larger clone is a single base away; this may be a read error. The chain combines TRBV14 with TRBJ2-1; D possibly corresponds to TRBD2 (6 bases). CDR3 length: 13 residues. The V and J ends lost 5 bases and 13 bases respectively, with 18 bases between them. Germline lookup yields CDR1 SGHDN and CDR2 FVKESK. Here the CDR3 reads CASSVGGVETQFF. CDR3 in DNA: TGTGCCAGCAGCGTGGGGGGAGTGGAGACCCAGTTCTTC.

The chain employs TRBV24-1 and TRBJ2-7, with a weak D call TRBD2 (5 bases). Germline V CDR1 and CDR2: KGHDR, SFDVKD. The CDR3 has 13 amino acids. Trimming shortened V by 3 bases and J by 3 bases, and 8 bases separated the two germline ends. CDR3 residues: CATSDGLLYEQYF. The DNA of the CDR3 is TGTGCCACCAGTGATGGACTCCTCTACGAGCAGTACTTC.

This clonotype showed up just a few times. Its ends do not fully match the called genes, so a read error is possible. The chain couples TRBV19 to TRBJ2-7; D remains unclear. From germline, CDR1 is LNHDA and CDR2 SQIVND (reference sequence). The CDR3 has 12 amino acids. The chain's CDR3 is CASSLPSDEQYF. The DNA of the CDR3 is TGTGCCAGTAGTCTCCCCTCCGACGAGCAGTACTTC. The full variable domain, with the rest looked up from reference TRBV19 and TRBJ2-7, is DGGITQSPKYLFRKEGQNVTLSCEQNLNHDAMYWYRQDPGQGLRLIYYSQIVNDFQKGDIAEGYSVSREKKESFPLTVTSAQKNPTAFYLCASSLPSDEQYFGPGTRLTVT.

This clonotype was observed many times. This chain connects TRBV6-2 or TRBV6-3 to TRBJ1-2, with D tentatively TRBD1 (5 bases). V was clipped by 2 bases and J by 8 bases, with 15 bases between them. The CDR3 extends over 14 amino acids. CDR1 is MNHEY, CDR2 SVGEGT, per germline. CDR3 loop: CASSYGRAGRGYTF. As DNA, the CDR3 is TGTGCCAGCAGTTACGGTCGGGCAGGGAGAGGCTACACCTTC.

Here the CDR3 DNA reads TGTGCCAGCAGTGAATTCCGAGGGGGCCAAGAGACCCAGTACTTC. This encodes CASSEFRGGQETQYF. The rearrangement joins TRBV25-1 to TRBJ2-5, with a tentative D call TRBD1 (6 bases). CDR1 is MGHDK and CDR2 is SYGVNS in the germline V gene. Trimming stripped 1 base from V and 1 base from J, with 10 bases between. CDR3 size: 15 residues.

V usage is TRBV10-2 and J usage is TRBJ2-1; TRBD2 agrees at 9 bases. Trimming cost V 7 bases and J 4 bases; bases outside gene matches: 5. The CDR3 runs to 14 residues. Germline CDR1 is WSHSY and CDR2 is SAAADI. CDR3 residues: CASIASGTYNEQFF. The CDR3 region has the DNA TGCGCCAGCATTGCTAGCGGGACATACAATGAGCAGTTCTTC.

This clonotype occurred many times. The chain combines TRBV7-2 with TRBJ2-7; 7 bases agree with TRBD1. Germline values: CDR1 SGHTA, CDR2 FQGNSA. J was trimmed by 5 bases and V by 1 base; bases with no gene match: 11. This CDR3 is built from 16 residues. The CDR3 loop reads CASSLDGTAPWDEQYF. CDR3 nucleotide sequence: TGTGCCAGCAGCTTAGACGGGACAGCCCCCTGGGACGAGCAGTACTTC.

This clonotype was seen ten or more times. A much larger clone differs from this one at a single base, so this may be a read error. The chain couples TRBV5-1 to TRBJ1-5; D not resolved. Germline loops: CDR1 SGHRS, CDR2 YFSETQ. The ends were cut back, 0 bases at V and 3 bases at J, with 4 bases in the middle. CDR3 size: 13 residues. The CDR3 sequence is CASSLGDNQPQHF. CDR3 nucleotide sequence: TGCGCCAGCAGCTTGGGGGACAATCAGCCCCAGCATTTT.

On this clonotype: Since no conserved phenylalanine or tryptophan closes the CDR3, a read error is the likely cause. The chain joins TRBV20-1 to TRBJ2-3; tentative D call: TRBD1 (6 bases). V lost 3 bases and J 6 bases, leaving 22 bases between the germline ends. Per the germline V gene, CDR1 is DFQATT and CDR2 is SNEGSKA (reference sequence). This CDR3 spans 16 amino acids. The CDR3 nucleotides are TGCAGTGCTAGTGTACGGCAGGGGATGATGATGGATACGCAGTATATT. Translated, it gives CSASVRQGMMMDTQYI.

The J gene is TRBJ2-1, the V gene TRBV7-9; 8 bases line up with TRBD1. Trimming cost V 6 bases and J 4 bases; bases outside gene matches: 11. Germline CDR1 is SEHNR and CDR2 is FQNEAQ (reference sequence). The CDR3 totals 16 residues. The CDR3 bases are TGTGCCAGCAGGTCTACAGGGGGTTCCTCTTACAATGAGCAGTTCTTC. Protein sequence: CASRSTGGSSYNEQFF.

There are many counts of this clonotype. The J gene is TRBJ2-1, the V gene TRBV30; D ambiguous. The germline gives CDR1 GTSNPN, CDR2 SVGIG (reference sequence). V was trimmed by 2 bases and J by 0 bases, leaving 5 bases between them. The CDR3 is made up of 13 amino acids. The CDR3 DNA reads as TGTGCCTGGAGTTTGAGCTCCTACAATGAGCAGTTCTTC. It codes for CAWSLSSYNEQFF.

This clonotype was picked up a small number of times. The rearrangement joins TRBV6-2 or TRBV6-3 to TRBJ2-3; no clear D gene. Germline assignment: CDR1 MNHEY and CDR2 SVGEGT. Trimming cost V 2 bases and J 5 bases, with 11 bases left between them. This CDR3 region has 14 residues. CDR3 amino acids: CASSYPPGGDTQYF. DNA for the CDR3: TGTGCCAGCAGTTACCCCCCGGGTGGAGATACGCAGTATTTT.

To note about this clonotype: A much larger clone is a single base away; this may be a read error. The chain uses TRBV6-2 or TRBV6-3 and TRBJ2-7; 7 bases map to TRBD1. Germline V gene data show CDR1 as MNHEY and CDR2 as SVGEGT. CDR3 length: 14 residues. Unmatched junction bases numbered 8, after V lost 6 bases and J lost 3 bases. The CDR3 sequence is CASRLRDSVYEQYF. CDR3 sequence (DNA): TGTGCCAGCAGGCTCCGGGACAGCGTCTACGAGCAGTACTTC.

This clonotype has at least ten counts. This chain joins TRBV14 and TRBJ2-1, with 7 nucleotides matching TRBD1. The CDR3 extends over 13 amino acids. The germline V gene has CDR1 SGHDN and CDR2 FVKESK. V dropped 4 bases and J dropped 6; count of bases not matched to a gene: 3. The CDR3 DNA is TGTGCCAGCAGCCGCCACAGGGGCAATGAGCAGTTCTTC. It yields the protein CASSRHRGNEQFF.

V and J are TRBV6-2 or TRBV6-3 and TRBJ2-3, with D possibly being TRBD2 (5 bases). The CDR3 loop spans 13 amino acids. The V and J ends lost 7 bases and 2 bases respectively, with 10 bases between them. Germline V gene data show CDR1 as MNHEY and CDR2 as SVGEGT. The CDR3 here is CASKREFTDTQYF. CDR3 bases: TGTGCCAGCAAGAGGGAGTTCACAGATACGCAGTATTTT.

This clonotype was seen ten or more times. The chain combines TRBV28 with TRBJ2-3; the D is unclear. This CDR3 is built from 15 residues. Trimming stripped 1 base from V and 4 bases from J, with 12 bases between. CDR1 is MDHEN, CDR2 SYDVKM, per germline. CDR3 sequence: CASSLYQNPPDTQYF. The CDR3 DNA reads as TGTGCCAGCAGTTTATACCAGAATCCCCCAGATACGCAGTATTTT.

This clonotype was seen repeatedly, ten times or more. The chain carries TRBV28 and TRBJ1-1; D remains ambiguous. V was clipped by 3 bases and J by 0 bases, with 8 bases between them. The CDR3 is 14 residues long. CDR1 is MDHEN and CDR2 is SYDVKM in the germline V gene. Written as DNA, the CDR3 is TGTGCCAGCAGTTTGTTCAGGTTGAACACTGAAGCTTTCTTT. It translates to CASSLFRLNTEAFF.

This clonotype was seen many times. This sequence joins TRBV11-2 and TRBJ2-2, with 11 bases aligning to TRBD2. This CDR3 contains 16 residues. J gave up 4 bases and V 5 bases, and 6 bases lay outside the gene matches. Germline loops: CDR1 SGHAT, CDR2 FQNNGV. CDR3 sequence (DNA): TGTGCCAGCAGCCCACTAGCGGGAGCGGGCACCGGGGAGCTGTTTTTT. It specifies CASSPLAGAGTGELFF.

This clonotype was found many times. The chain has TRBV6-5 and TRBJ2-1; 10 bases agree with TRBD1. Losses at the gene ends were 0 bases for V and 8 bases for J; bases not matched to a gene: 1. The CDR3 length is 14 residues. Looked up from germline, CDR1 is MNHEY and CDR2 is SVGAGI. The CDR3 coding sequence is TGTGCCAGCAGTTACTCGGGGACAGGGGATGAGCAGTTCTTC. Residues: CASSYSGTGDEQFF.